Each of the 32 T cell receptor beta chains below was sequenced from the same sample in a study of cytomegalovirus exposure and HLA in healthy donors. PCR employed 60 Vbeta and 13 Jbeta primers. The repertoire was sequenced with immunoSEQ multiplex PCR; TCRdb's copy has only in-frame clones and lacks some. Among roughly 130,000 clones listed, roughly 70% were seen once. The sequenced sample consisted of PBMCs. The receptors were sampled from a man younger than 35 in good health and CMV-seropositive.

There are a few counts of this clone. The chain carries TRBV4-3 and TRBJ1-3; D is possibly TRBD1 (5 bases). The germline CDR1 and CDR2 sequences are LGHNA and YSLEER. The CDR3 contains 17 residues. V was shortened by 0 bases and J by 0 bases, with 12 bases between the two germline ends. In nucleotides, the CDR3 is TGCGCCAGCAGCCAAGACAGGGAGGGGAGCTCTGGAAACACCATATATTTT. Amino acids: CASSQDREGSSGNTIYF.

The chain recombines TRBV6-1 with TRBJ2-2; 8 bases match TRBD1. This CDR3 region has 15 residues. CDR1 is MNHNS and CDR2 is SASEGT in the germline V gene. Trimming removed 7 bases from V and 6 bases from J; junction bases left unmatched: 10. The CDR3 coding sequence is TGTGCCAGCATTTTGACAGGGGCCCCTTCCGGGGAGCTGTTTTTT. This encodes CASILTGAPSGELFF.

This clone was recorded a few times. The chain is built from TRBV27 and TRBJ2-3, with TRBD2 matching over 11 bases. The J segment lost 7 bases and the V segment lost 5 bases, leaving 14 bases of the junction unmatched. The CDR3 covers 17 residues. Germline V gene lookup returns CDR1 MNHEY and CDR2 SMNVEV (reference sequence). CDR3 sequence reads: CASSLVPRLAGPYTQYF. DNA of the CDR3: TGTGCCAGCAGTCTAGTGCCTCGACTAGCGGGGCCCTATACGCAGTATTTT.

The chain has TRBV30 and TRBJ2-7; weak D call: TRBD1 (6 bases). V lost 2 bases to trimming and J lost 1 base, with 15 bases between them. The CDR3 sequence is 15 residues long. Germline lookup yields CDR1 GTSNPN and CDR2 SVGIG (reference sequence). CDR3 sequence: CAWSRSAQGSYEQYF. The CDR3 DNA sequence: TGTGCCTGGAGTCGGAGCGCCCAGGGGTCCTACGAGCAGTACTTC.

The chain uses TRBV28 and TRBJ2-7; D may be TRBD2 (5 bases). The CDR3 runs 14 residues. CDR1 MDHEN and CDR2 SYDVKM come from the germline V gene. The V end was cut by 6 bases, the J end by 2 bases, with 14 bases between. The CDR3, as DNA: TGTGCCAGCAGGCTAGGTACGGGGACCTACGAGCAGTACTTC. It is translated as CASRLGTGTYEQYF.

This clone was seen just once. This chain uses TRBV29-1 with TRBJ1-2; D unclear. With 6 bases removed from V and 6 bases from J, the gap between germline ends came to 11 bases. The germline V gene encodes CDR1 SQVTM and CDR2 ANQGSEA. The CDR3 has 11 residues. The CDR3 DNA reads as TGCAGCGTCAGGCAAGTCCATGGCTACACCTTC. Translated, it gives CSVRQVHGYTF.

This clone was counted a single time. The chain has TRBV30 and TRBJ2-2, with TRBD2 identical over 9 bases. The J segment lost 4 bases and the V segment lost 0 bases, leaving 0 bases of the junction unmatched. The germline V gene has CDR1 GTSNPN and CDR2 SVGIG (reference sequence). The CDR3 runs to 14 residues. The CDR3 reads CAWSVAGGTGELFF. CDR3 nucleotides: TGTGCCTGGAGTGTAGCGGGAGGCACCGGGGAGCTGTTTTTT.

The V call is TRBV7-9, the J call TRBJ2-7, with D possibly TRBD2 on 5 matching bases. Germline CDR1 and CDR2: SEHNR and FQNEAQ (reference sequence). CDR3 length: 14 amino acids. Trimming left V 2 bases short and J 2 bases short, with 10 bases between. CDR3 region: CASSLSSGTYEQYF. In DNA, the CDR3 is TGTGCCAGCAGCTTATCTTCCGGGACCTACGAGCAGTACTTC.

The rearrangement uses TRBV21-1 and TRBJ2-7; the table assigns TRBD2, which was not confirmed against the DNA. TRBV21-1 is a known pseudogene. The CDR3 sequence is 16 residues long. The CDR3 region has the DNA TGTGCCAGCAGCAAAGGAAAGAAGTCCCGCCGGGGCGAGCAGTACTTC. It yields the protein CASSKGKKSRRGEQYF.

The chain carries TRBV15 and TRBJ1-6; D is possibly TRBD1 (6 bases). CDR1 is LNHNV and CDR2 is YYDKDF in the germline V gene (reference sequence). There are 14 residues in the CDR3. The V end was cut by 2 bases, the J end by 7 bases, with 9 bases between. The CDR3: CATSRFTGNSPLHF. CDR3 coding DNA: TGTGCCACCAGCAGATTCACAGGGAATTCACCCCTCCACTTT.

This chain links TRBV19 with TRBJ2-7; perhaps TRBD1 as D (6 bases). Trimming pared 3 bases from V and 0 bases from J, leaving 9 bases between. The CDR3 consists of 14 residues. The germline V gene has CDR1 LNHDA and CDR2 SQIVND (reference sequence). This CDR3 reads CASSMDSASYEQYF. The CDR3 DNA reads TGTGCCAGTAGTATGGACAGTGCCTCCTACGAGCAGTACTTC.

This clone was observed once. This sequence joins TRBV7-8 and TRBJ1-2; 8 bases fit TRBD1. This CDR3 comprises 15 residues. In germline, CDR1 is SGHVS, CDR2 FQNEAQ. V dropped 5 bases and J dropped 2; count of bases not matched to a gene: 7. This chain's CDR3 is CASSRTRDRNYGYTF. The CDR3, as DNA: TGTGCCAGCAGCCGTACCCGGGACAGGAACTATGGCTACACCTTC. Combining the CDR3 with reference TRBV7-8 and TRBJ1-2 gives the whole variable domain GAGVSQSPRYKVAKRGQDVALRCDPISGHVSLFWYQQALGQGPEFLTYFQNEAQLDKSGLPSDRFFAERPEGSVSTLKIQRTQQEDSAVYLCASSRTRDRNYGYTFGSGTRLTVV.

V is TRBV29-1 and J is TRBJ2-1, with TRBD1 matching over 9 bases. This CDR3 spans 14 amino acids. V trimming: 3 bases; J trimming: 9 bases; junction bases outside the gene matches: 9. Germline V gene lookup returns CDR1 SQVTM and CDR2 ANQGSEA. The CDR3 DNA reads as TGCAGCGTTGACGAGACAGGGGGATCGGTTGAGCAGTTCTTC. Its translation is CSVDETGGSVEQFF.

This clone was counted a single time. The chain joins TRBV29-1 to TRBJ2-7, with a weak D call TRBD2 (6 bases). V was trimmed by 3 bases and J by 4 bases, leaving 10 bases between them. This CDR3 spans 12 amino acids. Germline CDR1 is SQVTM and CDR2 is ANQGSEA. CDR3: CSVERGSYEQYF. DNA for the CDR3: TGCAGCGTTGAGCGGGGCTCGTACGAGCAGTACTTC.

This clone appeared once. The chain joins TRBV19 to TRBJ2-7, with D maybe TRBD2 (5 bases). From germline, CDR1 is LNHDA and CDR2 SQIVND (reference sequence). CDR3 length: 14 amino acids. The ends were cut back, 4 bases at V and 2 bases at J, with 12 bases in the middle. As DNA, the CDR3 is TGTGCCAGTAGTAGCACGGGGTACGCCTACGAGCAGTACTTC. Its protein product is CASSSTGYAYEQYF.

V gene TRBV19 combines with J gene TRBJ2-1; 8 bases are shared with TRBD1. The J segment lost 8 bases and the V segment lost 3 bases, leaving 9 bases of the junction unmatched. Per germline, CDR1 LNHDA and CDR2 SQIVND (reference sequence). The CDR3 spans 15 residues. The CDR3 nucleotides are TGTGCCAGTAGTATCCGGCCAGGGGGCGCGGATGAGCAGTTCTTC. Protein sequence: CASSIRPGGADEQFF.

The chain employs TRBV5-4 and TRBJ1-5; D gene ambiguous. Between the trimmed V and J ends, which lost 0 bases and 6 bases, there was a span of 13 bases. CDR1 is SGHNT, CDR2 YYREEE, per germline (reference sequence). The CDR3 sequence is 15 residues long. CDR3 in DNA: TGTGCCAGCAGCTTGGACCGAACAGAGGGTCAGCCCCAGCATTTT. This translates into CASSLDRTEGQPQHF.

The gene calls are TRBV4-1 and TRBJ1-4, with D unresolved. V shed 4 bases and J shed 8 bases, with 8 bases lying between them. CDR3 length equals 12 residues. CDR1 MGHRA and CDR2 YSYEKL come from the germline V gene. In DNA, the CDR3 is TGCGCCAGCAGCCGGCCGGGAGAAAAACTGTTTTTT. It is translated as CASSRPGEKLFF.

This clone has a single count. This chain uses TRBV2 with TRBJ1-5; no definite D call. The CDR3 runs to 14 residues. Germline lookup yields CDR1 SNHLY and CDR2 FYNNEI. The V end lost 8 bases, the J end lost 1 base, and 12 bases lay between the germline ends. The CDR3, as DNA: TGTGCCAGCCGGACTGGTTTGAGCAATCAGCCCCAGCATTTT. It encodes CASRTGLSNQPQHF.

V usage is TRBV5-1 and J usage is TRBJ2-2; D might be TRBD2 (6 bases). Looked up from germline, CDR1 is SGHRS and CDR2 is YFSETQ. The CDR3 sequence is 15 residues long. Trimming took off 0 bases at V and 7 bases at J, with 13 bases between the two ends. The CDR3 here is CASSLAGGPNGELFF. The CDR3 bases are TGCGCCAGCAGCTTGGCCGGAGGGCCCAACGGGGAGCTGTTTTTT.

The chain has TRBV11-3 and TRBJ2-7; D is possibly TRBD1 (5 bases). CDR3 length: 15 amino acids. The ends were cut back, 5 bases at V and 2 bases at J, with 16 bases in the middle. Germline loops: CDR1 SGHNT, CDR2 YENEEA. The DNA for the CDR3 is TGTGCCAGCAGCCCTAGTCGGCAGGGTACCTACGAGCAGTACTTC. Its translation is CASSPSRQGTYEQYF. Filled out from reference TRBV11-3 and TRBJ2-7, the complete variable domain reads EAGVVQSPRYKIIEKKQPVAFWCNPISGHNTLYWYLQNLGQGPELLIRYENEEAVDDSQLPKDRFSAERLKGVDSTLKIQPAELGDSAVYLCASSPSRQGTYEQYFGPGTRLTVT.

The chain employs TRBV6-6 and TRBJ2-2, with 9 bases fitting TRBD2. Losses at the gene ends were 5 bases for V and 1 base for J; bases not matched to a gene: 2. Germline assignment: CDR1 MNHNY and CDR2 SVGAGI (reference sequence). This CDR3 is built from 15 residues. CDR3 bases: TGTGCCAGCAGTGTAGCGGGGGTGAACACCGGGGAGCTGTTTTTT. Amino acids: CASSVAGVNTGELFF.

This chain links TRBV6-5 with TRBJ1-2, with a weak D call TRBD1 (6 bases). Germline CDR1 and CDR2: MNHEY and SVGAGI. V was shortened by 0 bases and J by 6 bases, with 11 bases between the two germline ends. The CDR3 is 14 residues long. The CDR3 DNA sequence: TGTGCCAGCAGTTACTCGGCCAGGGGTGATGGCTACACCTTC. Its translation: CASSYSARGDGYTF.

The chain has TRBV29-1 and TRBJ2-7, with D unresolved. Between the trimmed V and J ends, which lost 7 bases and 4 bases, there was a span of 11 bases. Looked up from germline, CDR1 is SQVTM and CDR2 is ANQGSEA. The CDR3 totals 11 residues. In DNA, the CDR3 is TGCAGCGGCCAATTCGGTTACGAGCAGTACTTC. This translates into CSGQFGYEQYF.

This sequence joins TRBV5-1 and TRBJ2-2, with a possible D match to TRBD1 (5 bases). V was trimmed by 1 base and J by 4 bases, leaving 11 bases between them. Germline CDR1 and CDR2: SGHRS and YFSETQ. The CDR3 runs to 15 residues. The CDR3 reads CASSLIGAITGELFF. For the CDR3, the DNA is TGCGCCAGCAGCTTGATAGGGGCAATCACCGGGGAGCTGTTTTTT.

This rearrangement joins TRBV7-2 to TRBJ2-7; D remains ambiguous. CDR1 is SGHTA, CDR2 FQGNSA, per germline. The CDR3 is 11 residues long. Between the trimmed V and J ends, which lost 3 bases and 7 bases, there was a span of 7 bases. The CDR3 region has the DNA TGTGCCAGCAGCTTCAGGTGGGAGCAGTACTTC. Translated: CASSFRWEQYF. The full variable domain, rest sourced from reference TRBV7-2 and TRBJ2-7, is GAGVSQSPSNKVTEKGKDVELRCDPISGHTALYWYRQSLGQGLEFLIYFQGNSAPDKSGLPSDRFSAERTGGSVSTLTIQRTQQEDSAVYLCASSFRWEQYFGPGTRLTVT.

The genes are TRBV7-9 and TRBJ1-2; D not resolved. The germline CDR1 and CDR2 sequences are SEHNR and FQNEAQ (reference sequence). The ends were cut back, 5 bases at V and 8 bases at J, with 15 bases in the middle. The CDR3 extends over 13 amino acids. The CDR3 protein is CASSPEALKGYTF. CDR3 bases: TGTGCCAGCAGCCCAGAGGCGCTGAAGGGCTACACCTTC.

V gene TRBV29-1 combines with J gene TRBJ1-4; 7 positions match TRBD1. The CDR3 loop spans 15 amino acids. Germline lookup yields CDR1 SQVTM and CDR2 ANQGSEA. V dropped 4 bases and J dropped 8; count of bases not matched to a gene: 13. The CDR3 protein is CSVGRNTGVKEKLFF. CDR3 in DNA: TGCAGCGTTGGTAGAAATACAGGGGTTAAGGAAAAACTGTTTTTT.

The CDR3 DNA sequence: TGTGCCAGCAGTTTAGGCAACGGGGGGTTGGAGACCCAGTACTTC. This sequence encodes CASSLGNGGLETQYF. The rearrangement uses TRBV6-5 and TRBJ2-5; 7 nucleotides match TRBD2. Germline CDR1 and CDR2: MNHEY and SVGAGI. CDR3 length: 15 residues. V was pared by 4 bases and J by 5 bases, with 10 bases of the junction left unmatched.

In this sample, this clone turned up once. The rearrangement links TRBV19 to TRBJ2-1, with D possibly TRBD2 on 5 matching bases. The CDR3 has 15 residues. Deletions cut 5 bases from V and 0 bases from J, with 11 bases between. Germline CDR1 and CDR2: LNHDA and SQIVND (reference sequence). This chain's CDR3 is CASSLAGTSYNEQFF. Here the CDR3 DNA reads TGTGCCAGTAGTCTGGCGGGTACCTCCTACAATGAGCAGTTCTTC.

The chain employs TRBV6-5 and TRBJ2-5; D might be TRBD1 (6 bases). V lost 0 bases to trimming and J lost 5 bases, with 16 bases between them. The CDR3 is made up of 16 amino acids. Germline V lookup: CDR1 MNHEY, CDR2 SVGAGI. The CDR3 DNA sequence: TGTGCCAGCAGTTACTCATGGGGGCCTGACCGGGAGACCCAGTACTTC. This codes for CASSYSWGPDRETQYF.

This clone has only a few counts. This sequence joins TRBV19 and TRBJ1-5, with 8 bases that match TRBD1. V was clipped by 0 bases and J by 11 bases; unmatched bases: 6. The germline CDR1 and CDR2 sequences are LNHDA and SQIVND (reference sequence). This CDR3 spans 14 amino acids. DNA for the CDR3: TGTGCCAGTAGTATAGATCAGGGGGCCCTCTCCCAGCATTTT. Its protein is CASSIDQGALSQHF. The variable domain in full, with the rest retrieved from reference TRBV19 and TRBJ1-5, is DGGITQSPKYLFRKEGQNVTLSCEQNLNHDAMYWYRQDPGQGLRLIYYSQIVNDFQKGDIAEGYSVSREKKESFPLTVTSAQKNPTAFYLCASSIDQGALSQHFGDGTRLSIL.